Each of the 17 T cell receptor beta chains below was sequenced from the same sample in a study of HIV-infected patients and healthy controls. Antiretroviral therapy had run roughly three months, about 14 weeks, before follow-up blood collection. No cell fractionation was done, so the repertoire covers all unsorted peripheral blood T cells. Reverse transcription used roughly 480 ng RNA and constant-region primers for alpha and beta. Alpha and beta chain libraries were made separately by chain-specific third strand synthesis with multiplexing indices. Each CDR3 protein is one row after TCRdb ran MiXCR on the 5' RACE reads. In the table there are 19,000 or so distinct CDR3 sequences, 7.5% to 10% of which are singletons. This specimen was blood, taken during antiretroviral therapy. Source of these receptors: an adult with HIV infection.

This clonotype is termed medium-sized. The rearrangement uses TRBV20-1 and TRBJ2-3; D unclear. The germline V and J ends were trimmed by 6 bases and 0 bases, with 16 bases remaining between them. The CDR3 is 15 residues long. The germline CDR1 and CDR2 sequences are DFQATT and SNEGSKA (reference sequence). The CDR3 nucleotides are TGCAGTGCCCCCTTTCAACCTTCTAGCACAGATACGCAGTATTTT. It is translated as CSAPFQPSSTDTQYF.

At least ten counts were recorded for this clonotype. The rearrangement joins TRBV6-5 to TRBJ2-1; D tentatively reads TRBD1 or TRBD2 (5 bases each). Deletions cut 4 bases from V and 6 bases from J, with 10 bases between. The germline gives CDR1 MNHEY, CDR2 SVGAGI. This CDR3 region has 13 residues. The CDR3 nucleotides read TGTGCCAGCAGTTTGGGACCGAGCAATGAGCAGTTCTTC. This sequence encodes CASSLGPSNEQFF.

This clonotype was observed many times. The chain combines TRBV19 with TRBJ2-3, with unresolved D. The V end lost 5 bases, the J end lost 2 bases, and 11 bases lay between the germline ends. In germline, CDR1 is LNHDA, CDR2 SQIVND (reference sequence). The CDR3 spans 14 residues. The CDR3 sequence: CASSPGRFTDTQYF. CDR3 sequence (DNA): TGTGCCAGTAGTCCAGGTAGATTCACAGATACGCAGTATTTT. The entire variable domain, with the rest obtained from reference TRBV19 and TRBJ2-3, is as follows: DGGITQSPKYLFRKEGQNVTLSCEQNLNHDAMYWYRQDPGQGLRLIYYSQIVNDFQKGDIAEGYSVSREKKESFPLTVTSAQKNPTAFYLCASSPGRFTDTQYFGPGTRLTVL.

In this sample, this clonotype turned up many times. CDR3 amino acids: CASSLVRTGNTGELFF. The DNA of the CDR3 is TGTGCCAGCAGCTTAGTCAGGACAGGCAACACCGGGGAGCTGTTTTTT. The genes are TRBV7-9 and TRBJ2-2, with 7 bases identical to TRBD1. J gave up 2 bases and V 1 base, and 4 bases lay outside the gene matches. CDR1 and CDR2 (germline): SEHNR, FQNEAQ (reference sequence). The CDR3 is 16 amino acids.

This clonotype was observed many times. The V call is TRBV5-1, the J call TRBJ2-3; the match to TRBD2 covers 8 bases. The germline V gene encodes CDR1 SGHRS and CDR2 YFSETQ. Unmatched junction bases numbered 14, after V lost 7 bases and J lost 4 bases. This CDR3 has 16 residues. CDR3 in amino acids: CASSPRVSGGSDTQYF. DNA for the CDR3: TGCGCCAGCTCGCCGCGTGTGAGCGGGGGTTCAGATACGCAGTATTTT.

This clonotype has ten or more counts. This rearrangement joins TRBV28 to TRBJ2-5; no firm D call. The CDR3 totals 13 residues. V was pared by 1 base and J by 1 base, with 4 bases between. Germline-derived CDR1 and CDR2 are MDHEN and SYDVKM. CDR3 DNA: TGTGCCAGCAGTTTATTTACCCAAGAGACCCAGTACTTC. This codes for CASSLFTQETQYF.

In its sample, this clonotype was seen a few times. The J gene is TRBJ2-5, the V gene TRBV6-5; D gene unclear. The CDR3 is 14 amino acids. In germline, CDR1 is MNHEY, CDR2 SVGAGI. V lost 6 bases and J lost 3, with 14 bases in between. The CDR3 DNA is TGTGCCAGCAGCCCAGTACAGACGGAAGAGACCCAGTACTTC. It translates to CASSPVQTEETQYF.

This clonotype was picked up many times. The chain employs TRBV11-2 and TRBJ2-3; TRBD1 matches at 7 bases. V trimming: 6 bases; J trimming: 2 bases; junction bases outside the gene matches: 8. CDR1 and CDR2 from the germline V gene are SGHAT and FQNNGV. The CDR3 covers 15 residues. CDR3 region: CASSLRDSNTDTQYF. The CDR3 nucleotides are TGTGCCAGCAGTCTCCGGGACAGTAACACAGATACGCAGTATTTT.

This clonotype was observed many times. The V gene is TRBV20-1, the J gene TRBJ1-2; D call uncertain. V lost 3 bases and J 2 bases, leaving 7 bases between the germline ends. Germline CDR1 reads DFQATT; CDR2 reads SNEGSKA (reference sequence). The CDR3 extends over 12 amino acids. CDR3 nucleotide sequence: TGCAGTGCTAGCGAGAGGAACTATGGCTACACCTTC. This codes for CSASERNYGYTF.

This clonotype has a count of ten or more. The chain is built from TRBV28 and TRBJ2-6, with no clear D. The V and J ends lost 4 bases and 2 bases respectively, with 18 bases between them. This CDR3 is 18 amino acids long. CDR1 and CDR2 (germline): MDHEN, SYDVKM. DNA of the CDR3: TGTGCCAGCAGTTCTCCCGATCTAGATACTGCTGGGGCCAACGTCCTGACTTTC. Translating gives CASSSPDLDTAGANVLTF.

The J gene is TRBJ2-5, the V gene TRBV4-3; TRBD2 matches 13 bases. In germline, CDR1 is LGHNA, CDR2 YSLEER. The CDR3 has 15 amino acids. Trimming cost V 5 bases and J 3 bases; bases outside gene matches: 3. The CDR3 bases are TGCGCCAGCAGCAGTACTAGCGGGGGGGAAGAGACCCAGTACTTC. Residues: CASSSTSGGEETQYF.

Ten or more counts support this clonotype. CDR3 bases: TGTGCCAGCAGTGAAGAGACATTAGCGGGGGGAGAGACCCAGTACTTC. This sequence encodes CASSEETLAGGETQYF. This chain connects TRBV2 to TRBJ2-5; TRBD2 matches 10 bases. The CDR3 has 16 residues. Per germline, CDR1 SNHLY and CDR2 FYNNEI. With V trimmed by 1 base and J by 4 bases, 6 bases remained unmatched.

This clonotype was picked up many times. The chain combines TRBV28 with TRBJ2-7, with D unresolved. The germline V gene has CDR1 MDHEN and CDR2 SYDVKM. CDR3 size: 12 residues. The ends were cut back, 4 bases at V and 3 bases at J, with 7 bases in the middle. CDR3 nucleotides: TGTGCCAGCAGTTGGGCCCGCTACGAGCAGTACTTC. Its translation is CASSWARYEQYF.

The table lists this clonotype with many counts. J is TRBJ2-7 and V is TRBV5-1, with D tentatively TRBD2 (5 bases). Trimming shortened V by 0 bases and J by 3 bases, and 13 bases separated the two germline ends. Germline assignment: CDR1 SGHRS and CDR2 YFSETQ. The CDR3 runs to 15 residues. Here the CDR3 DNA reads TGCGCCAGCAGCTTGGTTTTCCGGGGTCACTACGAGCAGTACTTC. This translates into CASSLVFRGHYEQYF.

In regard to this clonotype: This may stem from a read error, because a much larger clone lies one nucleotide away. This chain links TRBV5-5 with TRBJ2-3; 11 bases match TRBD2. V dropped 2 bases and J dropped 4; count of bases not matched to a gene: 3. Germline V lookup: CDR1 SGHKS, CDR2 YYEKEE (reference sequence). The CDR3 spans 15 residues. Written as DNA, the CDR3 is TGTGCCAGCAGCTTCCTAGCGGGAGGCTCAGATACGCAGTATTTT. The encoded protein is CASSFLAGGSDTQYF.

This clonotype was counted many times. The gene calls are TRBV3-1 and TRBJ2-1; 8 bases map to TRBD2. The germline V gene has CDR1 LGHDT and CDR2 YNNKEL (reference sequence). V dropped 1 base and J dropped 5; count of bases not matched to a gene: 1. CDR3 length: 14 amino acids. As DNA, the CDR3 is TGTGCCAGCAGCCAAGCGGGGGGGCACAATGAGCAGTTCTTC. It yields the protein CASSQAGGHNEQFF.

This clonotype was seen many times. The chain recombines TRBV9 with TRBJ2-1; possible D gene TRBD1, 5 bases. This CDR3 region has 14 residues. The V and J ends lost 5 bases and 8 bases respectively, with 17 bases between them. In germline, CDR1 is SGDLS, CDR2 YYNGEE. The CDR3 here is CASSEWQGNHEQFF. CDR3 DNA: TGTGCCAGCAGTGAATGGCAGGGCAACCATGAGCAGTTCTTC.